This section outlines one T cell receptor beta chain sequence together with its context. These data come from a study of blood T cell repertoires in COVID-19. Per the authors' pipeline: Amplification of reference gene primers was used by the study to estimate nucleated cell counts. The method was immunoSEQ multiplex PCR; TCRdb's version includes in-frame clones alone and lacks a portion of them. V and J calls and clone size are given by that table; D and trimming were obtained from the DNA. The top ten clones hold 20% to 30% of a sample with roughly 100,000 clones, more than 75% of them seen once. This CDR3 is 13 amino acids long. The ends were cut back, 3 bases at V and 10 bases at J, with 13 bases in the middle. Germline CDR1 MRHNA, CDR2 SNTAGT.

Sequenced material: peripheral blood. The origin of this receptor is a man in his sixties with acute or convalescent COVID-19. The J gene is TRBJ2-1, the V gene TRBV6-4; a possible D gene is TRBD2 (6 bases). CDR3 protein: CASSERRAGEQFF. The CDR3 DNA sequence: TGTGCCAGCAGTGAGAGACGCGCGGGGGAGCAGTTCTTC.